This T cell receptor (beta chain) was identified during a study of beta chain features in type 1 diabetes. Across the study: Age and gender were similar between patients and healthy donors, as were cell yields. Study results and limitations: Lower insertion and higher deletion counts appeared at VDJ junctions in type 1 diabetes patients. In all four CD4+ subsets, TCRB CDR3 length was significantly, moderately reduced in type 1 diabetes. It was not settled here whether HLA type affects TCRB rearrangement.

All of the isolated RNA was reverse transcribed, so expressed TCRB transcripts were sequenced. Some clones are missing from TCRdb's copy, which holds only in-frame ones; the method was immunoSEQ multiplex PCR. The sample has roughly 180,000 clones, roughly 8% seen once. This clone was seen many times. Its antigen is unknown. CDR1 and CDR2 from the germline V gene are SGHTA and FQGTGA. There are 16 residues in the CDR3. The V end was cut by 1 base, the J end by 6 bases, with 16 bases between. By way of CD45RO/CCR7/CD25/CD127/CD95/CD27, the CD4+ regulatory, stem cell-like memory, central memory and naive cells were sorted.

This chain links TRBV7-3 with TRBJ2-1; D gene unclear. The sample was central memory CD4+ T cells from blood. The TCR originated in a woman aged 35 to 49 with type 1 diabetes. The CDR3 protein is CASSLKMGATGNEQFF. For the CDR3, the DNA is TGTGCCAGCAGCTTAAAAATGGGTGCCACGGGCAATGAGCAGTTCTTC.